This T cell receptor beta chain was sequenced during a study of shared clonotypes between healthy human individuals. Generated by immunoSEQ multiplex PCR, the TCRdb table keeps only in-frame clones and is missing some. The sample lists more than 1.2 million clones; roughly 98.5% were seen once. The CDR3 covers 16 residues. The V end was cut by 0 bases, the J end by 2 bases, with 14 bases between. CDR1 SGDLS and CDR2 YYNGEE come from the germline V gene. The V call is TRBV9, the J call TRBJ2-5; D perhaps matches TRBD2 (6 bases). Sequencing was carried out using naive CD4+ T cells sorted from blood. As to subset: CD45RA+ positively selected. This TCR was recovered from a man aged 30 to 39 in good health. CDR3 nucleotides: TGTGCCAGCAGCGTAGGTGGAGGTAGCGGTCAAGAGACCCAGTACTTC. This translates into CASSVGGGSGQETQYF. Full variable domain (missing parts from reference TRBV9 and TRBJ2-5): DSGVTQTPKHLITATGQRVTLRCSPRSGDLSVYWYQQSLDQGLQFLIQYYNGEERAKGNILERFSAQQFPDLHSELNLSSLELGDSALYFCASSVGGGSGQETQYFGPGTRLLVL.